This section outlines one T cell receptor beta chain sequence together with its context. Generated by immunoSEQ multiplex PCR, the TCRdb table keeps only in-frame clones and is missing some. This sample has about 150,000 clones, with about 90% found just once. The junction had 10 bases not matched to a gene; V was cut back by 3 bases and J by 7 bases. CDR3 size: 16 residues. Per germline, CDR1 MDHEN and CDR2 SYDVKM. These data are taken from a study of T cell responses to AZD1222 COVID-19 vaccine. The sample in question was peripheral blood, obtained on day 0 of MenACWY control vaccination. This TCR was recovered from an adult in good health. This chain uses TRBV28 with TRBJ1-3; 9 bases are shared with TRBD1. The CDR3 region is CASSFYTGGSRNTIYF. The CDR3, as DNA: TGTGCCAGCAGTTTTTACACAGGGGGCTCCAGGAACACCATATATTTT.